This T cell receptor (beta chain) came from a study of metastatic and nonmetastatic thyroid tumors. Looking at the study overall: Samples came from malignant and benign thyroid patients, and repertoires were compared across blood and tumor or nodule tissue. Study observations and caveats: Relative to benign nodules, malignant thyroid tumors were reportedly characterized by significantly elevated TCR beta diversity in blood and tumor.

How the authors handled the data: Across clinicopathological groups, CDR3 differences served as the basis for building a distant-metastasis classifier for papillary thyroid cancer. TCRdb called clones again from the PCR reads with MiXCR. In this record, the V and J calls reflect TCRdb's handling and not the investigators' own analysis. Here the sample spans 20,000 to 25,000 clones, around a fifth being singletons. Germline V gene lookup returns CDR1 MNHNS and CDR2 SASEGT. The CDR3 is 13 residues long. Losses at the gene ends were 9 bases for V and 2 bases for J; bases not matched to a gene: 4. This clone was counted only a few times. Its antigen is undetermined. All patients were treatment-naive before thyroid surgery.

This TCR came from a female donor with papillary thyroid cancer or a benign thyroid nodule (not recorded which). Some clones in this sample may be carry-over from other donors' samples. The chain links TRBV6-1 to TRBJ1-3; 7 bases line up with TRBD1. Sequencing used tumor tissue. The CDR3 sequence: CASWDSTGNTIYF. In DNA form, the CDR3 reads TGTGCCAGTTGGGACAGCACTGGAAACACCATATATTTT.